This T cell receptor (beta chain) was recovered during a study of shared clonotypes between healthy human individuals. This clone appeared once. Here immunoSEQ multiplex PCR was the method, and the copy in TCRdb shows in-frame clones only, minus some. In the table there are fewer than 600,000 clones, roughly 79% of which are singletons. This CDR3 contains 14 residues. Germline V lookup: CDR1 SGDLS, CDR2 YYNGEE. V lost 2 bases, J lost 2 bases, and 2 bases stayed unmatched. This chain connects TRBV9 to TRBJ2-3, with TRBD2 identical over 7 bases. The sample consisted of PBMCs. This sequence was found in a woman between 35 and 50 years old in good health. Some clones in this sample may be carry-over from other donors' samples. This chain's CDR3 is CASSVRDYTDTQYF. CDR3 bases: TGTGCCAGCAGCGTCCGGGACTACACAGATACGCAGTATTTT.